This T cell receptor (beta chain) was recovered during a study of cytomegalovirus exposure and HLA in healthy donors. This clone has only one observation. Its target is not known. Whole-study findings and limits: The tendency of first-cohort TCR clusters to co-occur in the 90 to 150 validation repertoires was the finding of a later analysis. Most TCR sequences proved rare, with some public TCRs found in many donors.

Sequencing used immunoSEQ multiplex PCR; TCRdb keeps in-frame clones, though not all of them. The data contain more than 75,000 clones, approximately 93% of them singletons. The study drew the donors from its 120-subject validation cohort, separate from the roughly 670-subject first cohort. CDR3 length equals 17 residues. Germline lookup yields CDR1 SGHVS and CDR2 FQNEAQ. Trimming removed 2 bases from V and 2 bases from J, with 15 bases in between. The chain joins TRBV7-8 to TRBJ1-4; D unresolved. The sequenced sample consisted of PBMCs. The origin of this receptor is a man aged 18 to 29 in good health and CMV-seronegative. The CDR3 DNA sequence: TGTGCCAGCAGCTTAAGGAGGGTTAGGGCGACTAATGAAAAACTGTTTTTT. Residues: CASSLRRVRATNEKLFF.